Sequencing of this T cell receptor (beta chain) was carried out in a study of T cell responses to AZD1222 COVID-19 vaccine. Whole-study findings and limits: Spike-specific TCR breadth and depth both grew after two AZD1222 doses. At baseline, just six or seven AZD1222 recipients tested seropositive.

A word on this clone: What it binds is unknown.

CDR1 and CDR2 from the germline V gene are MNHEY and SMNVEV (reference sequence). This CDR3 spans 15 amino acids. With 5 bases removed from V and 0 bases from J, the gap between germline ends came to 11 bases. Generated by immunoSEQ multiplex PCR, the TCRdb table keeps only in-frame clones and is missing some. The sample includes over 80,000 clones, approximately 93% of them seen just once. J is TRBJ2-1 and V is TRBV27; D not resolved. The starting material was peripheral blood, obtained 28 days after the second AZD1222 dose. This sequence was found in an adult who received the AZD1222 COVID-19 vaccine. The CDR3 is CASSATPSSYNEQFF. In nucleotides, the CDR3 is TGTGCCAGCAGTGCGACCCCCAGCTCCTACAATGAGCAGTTCTTC.